These 9 T cell receptor beta chains were all obtained from the same sample, sequenced in a study of T cell responses to AZD1222 COVID-19 vaccine (dated by TCRdb to the early 2020s). The time point label on this specimen signifies: baseline before first vaccination. Library preparation used the immunoSEQ multiplex PCR assay. Imported from immuneACCESS, the table was reduced by TCRdb to in-frame sequences with V and J called. These copies leave out some clones; in studies compared against another copy, an unresolved V gene accounts for under half, and the cause of the remainder is not known. In all, the sample holds some 150,000 clones, and 70% to 90% of those were seen once. The ten largest account for approximately 3% of the sample. The sequences come from peripheral blood, collected on day 0 of AZD1222 vaccination. The receptors stem from an adult in good health.

The chain combines TRBV7-2 with TRBJ1-6; D is unresolved. The CDR3 contains 16 residues. Deletions cut 3 bases from V and 8 bases from J, with 17 bases between. The germline V gene has CDR1 SGHTA and CDR2 FQGNSA. The CDR3 loop reads CASSFYFLDPDSPLHF. The CDR3 DNA is TGTGCCAGCAGCTTTTATTTCCTCGACCCCGATTCACCCCTCCACTTT.

This clone has just one count. The chain combines TRBV7-8 with TRBJ1-1; D is possibly TRBD1 (6 bases). The CDR3 runs 14 residues. CDR1 is SGHVS and CDR2 is FQNEAQ in the germline V gene. V dropped 3 bases and J dropped 1 base, with 9 bases sitting between them. CDR3 DNA sequence: TGTGCCAGCAGCTTGGGCAGGGGGAACACTGAAGCTTTCTTT. This codes for CASSLGRGNTEAFF.

The rearrangement links TRBV7-2 to TRBJ1-6; D remains unclear. CDR1 and CDR2 from the germline V gene are SGHTA and FQGNSA. The CDR3 has 15 residues. The V gene lost 0 bases and the J gene lost 6 bases, with 9 bases spanning the gap. CDR3 coding DNA: TGTGCCAGCAGCTTAGCCCGACGGGTTAATTCACCCCTCCACTTT. The encoded protein is CASSLARRVNSPLHF.

A few counts support this clone. This chain joins TRBV19 and TRBJ1-5, with 8 bases identical to TRBD1. J gave up 0 bases and V 6 bases, and 1 base lay outside the gene matches. This CDR3 comprises 14 residues. Germline V lookup: CDR1 LNHDA, CDR2 SQIVND (reference sequence). The CDR3 sequence is CASRQGVSNQPQHF. CDR3 nucleotides: TGTGCCAGTAGACAGGGGGTTAGCAATCAGCCCCAGCATTTT. The full variable domain, its missing parts supplied by reference TRBV19 and TRBJ1-5, is DGGITQSPKYLFRKEGQNVTLSCEQNLNHDAMYWYRQDPGQGLRLIYYSQIVNDFQKGDIAEGYSVSREKKESFPLTVTSAQKNPTAFYLCASRQGVSNQPQHFGDGTRLSIL.

In nucleotides, the CDR3 is TGTGCCAGCAGTCTCGGCAGGGGCGTTGAAAAACTGTTTTTT. It yields the protein CASSLGRGVEKLFF. The chain couples TRBV28 to TRBJ1-4; perhaps TRBD1 as D (6 bases). CDR3 length: 14 residues. The germline V gene encodes CDR1 MDHEN and CDR2 SYDVKM. V dropped 5 bases and J dropped 7 bases, with 14 bases sitting between them.

The rearrangement joins TRBV6-2 or TRBV6-3 to TRBJ1-5; no clear D gene. The V end lost 6 bases, the J end lost 9 bases, and 15 bases lay between the germline ends. The CDR3 totals 13 residues. The germline gives CDR1 MNHEY, CDR2 SVGEGT. Here the CDR3 reads CASSPHFNSPQHF. In DNA, the CDR3 is TGTGCCAGCAGCCCCCACTTTAATTCGCCCCAGCATTTT.

The chain has TRBV4-1 and TRBJ2-3; 12 bases agree with TRBD2. Germline CDR1 is MGHRA and CDR2 is YSYEKL. Trimming at V came to 3 bases and at J to 6 bases, leaving 10 bases not matched to a gene. This CDR3 contains 17 residues. DNA for the CDR3: TGCGCCAGCAGCCAGGTTTGGACTAGCGGGAATGGGGATACGCAGTATTTT. Its protein is CASSQVWTSGNGDTQYF.

V is TRBV5-4 and J is TRBJ2-3, with TRBD1 as a possible D gene (6 bases). The CDR3 has 15 amino acids. Germline CDR1 is SGHNT and CDR2 is YYREEE (reference sequence). V was clipped by 3 bases and J by 14 bases, with 25 bases between them. CDR3 coding DNA: TGTGCCAGCAGCTGGGGCAGGGGACCCCTTCGTCTCGCGTATTTT. Residues: CASSWGRGPLRLAYF.

V is TRBV14 and J is TRBJ2-1, with D possibly matching TRBD1 (6 bases). Trimming removed 0 bases at V and 7 bases at J, with 16 bases between. CDR3 size: 16 residues. Germline CDR1 reads SGHDN; CDR2 reads FVKESK. The CDR3 protein is CASSQEVFWGQNEQFF. Here the CDR3 DNA reads TGTGCCAGCAGCCAAGAGGTTTTTTGGGGGCAGAATGAGCAGTTCTTC.